These T cell receptor beta chains were read from a single sample in a study of T-cell memory formation after mild COVID-19. MiXCR, run by TCRdb on the 5' RACE reads, gives a single entry per CDR3 protein. The sample lists 450,000 to 650,000 distinct CDR3 sequences, roughly 22% occurring once. The sequencing sample was made of PBMCs or a T cell subset sorted from them (not recorded which). These receptors were obtained from an adult woman who had mild COVID-19 (a few samples of this study predate the infection). Cell type and time point are not known. Each CDR3 is given with its conserved first and last residue. D genes are given only for firm matches. The size entry is marked missing in some rows and otherwise reads once, few, many or a size class.

clone_size: few; v_call: TRBV14; j_call: TRBJ2-5; d_call: .; cdr3_nt: TGTGCCAGCAGCCCCTTGGGGGGGGCTCAAGAGACCCAGTACTTC; cdr3_aa: CASSPLGGAQETQYF
clone_size: few; v_call: TRBV12-3/TRBV12-4; j_call: TRBJ2-5; d_call: TRBD2; cdr3_nt: TGTGCCAGCAGTCCTCTAGCGGGACCCCCCCAAGAGACCCAGTACTTC; cdr3_aa: CASSPLAGPPQETQYF
clone_size: few; v_call: TRBV21-1; j_call: TRBJ2-1; d_call: .; cdr3_nt: TGTGCCAGCAGCCCGTCTGGGTTCTTC; cdr3_aa: CASSPSGFF
clone_size: .; v_call: TRBV20-1; j_call: TRBJ2-7; d_call: .; cdr3_nt: TGCAGTGCTAGAGGTTCGGGGCTCGCAAGCTACGAGCAGTACTTC; cdr3_aa: CSARGSGLASYEQYF
clone_size: .; v_call: TRBV2; j_call: TRBJ1-2; d_call: TRBD1; cdr3_nt: TGTGCCAGCAGCAGACAAACAGGGGTCCTAAACTATGGCTACACCTTC; cdr3_aa: CASSRQTGVLNYGYTF
clone_size: few; v_call: TRBV30; j_call: TRBJ2-2; d_call: TRBD2; cdr3_nt: TGTGCCTCACCCCAGCGGGGGGGTAACACCGGGGAGCTGTTTTTT; cdr3_aa: CASPQRGGNTGELFF
clone_size: .; v_call: TRBV7-2; j_call: TRBJ1-4; d_call: .; cdr3_nt: TGTGCCAGCAGCTTCCTGGGTGTAGCTAATGAAAAACTGTTTTTT; cdr3_aa: CASSFLGVANEKLFF
clone_size: .; v_call: TRBV6-1; j_call: TRBJ2-5; d_call: .; cdr3_nt: TGTGCCAGCAGATATCAAACCGGGACTCTCCAAGAGACCCAGTACTTC; cdr3_aa: CASRYQTGTLQETQYF
clone_size: .; v_call: TRBV6-5; j_call: TRBJ1-1; d_call: .; cdr3_nt: TGTGCCAGCTATACGCGGCAGACGGGTAGTCCTGAAGCTTTCTTT; cdr3_aa: CASYTRQTGSPEAFF
clone_size: .; v_call: TRBV3-1; j_call: TRBJ1-1; d_call: .; cdr3_nt: TGTGCCAGCAGCCGCGCGGGGAAGGCTGAAGCTTTCTTT; cdr3_aa: CASSRAGKAEAFF
clone_size: few; v_call: TRBV5-1; j_call: TRBJ2-5; d_call: .; cdr3_nt: TGCGCCAGCAGCTTGGAGGCCAGGGAAAAGACCCAGTACTTC; cdr3_aa: CASSLEAREKTQYF
clone_size: .; v_call: TRBV24-1; j_call: TRBJ2-3; d_call: TRBD2; cdr3_nt: TGTGCCACCAGTCCCGGGACTAGCGGGGGGTTGGATACGCAGTATTTT; cdr3_aa: CATSPGTSGGLDTQYF
clone_size: .; v_call: TRBV20-1; j_call: TRBJ1-2; d_call: TRBD1; cdr3_nt: TGCAGTGCTAGAGGGCAAGGGGGCCGGACGGAGTATGGCTACACCTTC; cdr3_aa: CSARGQGGRTEYGYTF
clone_size: .; v_call: TRBV12-2; j_call: TRBJ2-7; d_call: .; cdr3_nt: TGTGCAAGTCGCTTAGCACCCGGACTAGCGGAAACCTACGAGCAGTACTTC; cdr3_aa: CASRLAPGLAETYEQYF
clone_size: few; v_call: TRBV7-9; j_call: TRBJ2-2; d_call: .; cdr3_nt: TGTGCCAGCAGCTCGCGGGTGTCGAACACCGGGGAGCTGTTTTTT; cdr3_aa: CASSSRVSNTGELFF